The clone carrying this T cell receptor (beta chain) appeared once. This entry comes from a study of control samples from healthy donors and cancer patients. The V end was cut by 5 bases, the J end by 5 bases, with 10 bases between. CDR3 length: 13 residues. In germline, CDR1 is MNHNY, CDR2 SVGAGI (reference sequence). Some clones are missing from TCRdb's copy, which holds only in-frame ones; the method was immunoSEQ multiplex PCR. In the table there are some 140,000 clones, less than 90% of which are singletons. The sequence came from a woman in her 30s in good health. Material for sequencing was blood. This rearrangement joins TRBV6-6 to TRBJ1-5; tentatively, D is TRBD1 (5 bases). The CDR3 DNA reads TGTGCCAGCAGTCTTTTGGGGGATCAGCCCCAGCATTTT. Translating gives CASSLLGDQPQHF.